The text below deals with one T cell receptor beta chain. This clonotype has at least ten counts. This clone's antigen is unknown. No clone much larger than this one lies a single base away; base qualities are absent. The library was prepared using 5' RACE. Sequencing relied on a NextSeq 500. Unique molecular identifiers were attached to individual cDNA molecules in the TCR library protocol so that sequencing error and PCR bias could be corrected. TCR alpha and beta chains were both sequenced, and the abundances of alpha and beta sequences in each sample were closely correlated with each other. From the authors' description of their analysis: Decombinator V4 was used to annotate the V gene, J gene and CDR3 of the TCR sequences. TCRs were defined as expanded if a significant change between any two time points was detected under a Poisson model with p below 0.0001. TCR abundances were normalised to the total number of TCRs sequenced per sample and were expressed as counts per million. VDJdb, accessed on 1 November 2021, was searched for TCRs annotated for CMV, EBV and SARS-CoV-2, and TCRs annotated for more than one antigen were excluded. Using fastp at Q25 and MiXCR, TCRdb reprocessed the public reads and kept productive beta chains. Every entry covers one CDR3 protein and lists the most common genes and DNA from its rows. These V and J calls derive from TCRdb rather than the authors' analysis. Across this sample there are over 35,000 distinct CDR3 sequences, with about 6.5% seen only once. Clones ranked in the top ten supply around 7.7% of the sample.

This record comes from a study of early T cells in non-severe SARS-CoV-2 infection (TCRdb year 2021). General notes on the study: TCR sequencing used bulk RNA from unsorted whole blood, so alpha and beta chains could not be paired. Overall study outcomes, separate from this receptor: VDJdb matching was skewed toward anti-spike CD8 responses and likely underestimated virus-specific expansions by missing private and CD4 specificities.

The study was a case-control design nested within a healthcare worker cohort in London, UK, with weekly nasopharyngeal swab PCR tests and blood sampling. Healthcare workers were recruited during the week of the UK lockdown, between 23 and 31 March 2020, and followed weekly for up to roughly 16 weeks. The clonotype originates from an adult who was a healthcare worker with PCR-confirmed SARS-CoV-2 infection or an uninfected control (not recorded which). The sample in question was whole blood, obtained at baseline.

The CDR3 protein: CASSLGSSETQYF. The DNA sequence follows: TGTGCCAGCTCTTTAGGATCCTCAGAGACCCAGTACTTC. The receptor chain draws on TRBV6-5 and TRBJ2-5, with the D segment identity uncertain. Measured from the cysteine to the phenylalanine, the CDR3 is 13 residues long. Solely the CDR3 DNA is kept, with 39 bases framed from the first base. The germline ends are 14 bases apart after V is trimmed by 8 bases and J by 4 bases. From a lookup of the germline V gene, CDR1 and CDR2 are MNHEY and SVGAGI.